This T cell receptor (beta chain) was observed in a study of CD8 T cells in ankylosing spondylitis (dated by TCRdb to about 2017). With regard to the full study: To find TCR variants linked to disease, the study profiled T cell receptor beta repertoires in ankylosing spondylitis patients and healthy donors. Samples of peripheral blood were taken, and for ankylosing spondylitis patients, synovial fluid was collected as well. The whole study cohort included 108 healthy donors and 25 ankylosing spondylitis patients. Results and caveats for the whole study, not just this receptor: The disease-linked clones were reported to be significantly enriched in matched synovial fluid samples from ankylosing spondylitis patients. A TCR beta motif of fewer than 10 highly homologous amino acid variants appeared characteristic of blood from ankylosing spondylitis patients. Some motif variants had previously been reported in the synovial fluid and blood of reactive arthritis patients, which suggests shared mechanisms of disease initiation. The disease-linked clones showed a CD8+ phenotype and occurred at relatively low frequencies in peripheral blood.

TCRdb shows the sequencer as Illumina HiSeq 2500. Quantitative 5'-RACE with molecular barcodes was the method used to prepare the TCR beta libraries. Turning to the authors' computational methods: Disease-linked TCR variants were identified with a new computational method built on a probabilistic model of VDJ rearrangement. TCRdb trimmed public reads at Q25 via fastp, called clones via MiXCR and kept in-frame beta chains. For every CDR3 protein sequence, its rows merge into one entry that carries the most common genes and DNA. In this record, the V and J calls reflect TCRdb's handling and not the investigators' own analysis. Across this sample there are 450,000 to 550,000 distinct CDR3 sequences, with over 4% seen only once. The ten most abundant clones make up around 3.6% of the sample. For CDR1 and CDR2, the germline V gene lists MDHEN and SYDVKM. The CDR3 has 15 amino acids, counting the end cysteine and phenylalanine. Here the CDR3 DNA is all that survives: 45 bases in frame from base 1. V is shortened by 5 bases, J by 7 bases, and the region joining them spans 18 bases.

At least ten counts were recorded for this clonotype. What antigen it recognizes has not been identified. Base qualities are not provided; no much larger clone lies one nucleotide away. The sequence links TRBV28 to TRBJ2-1, and the D gene may be TRBD2, 6 bases matching. Source material: blood, either unsorted or a sorted T cell fraction (not recorded which). The clonotype was recovered from a male donor with ankylosing spondylitis. CDR3 loop: CASSLGTPGRNEQFF. In nucleotide form, the sequence is TGTGCCAGCAGTCTTGGGACTCCTGGGCGAAATGAGCAGTTCTTC. The full variable domain, completed from the reference TRBV28 and TRBJ2-1 proteins outside the CDR3, reads DVKVTQSSRYLVKRTGEKVFLECVQDMDHENMFWYRQDPGLGLRLIYFSYDVKMKEKGDIPEGYSVSREKKERFSLILESASTNQTSMYLCASSLGTPGRNEQFFGPGTRLTVL.